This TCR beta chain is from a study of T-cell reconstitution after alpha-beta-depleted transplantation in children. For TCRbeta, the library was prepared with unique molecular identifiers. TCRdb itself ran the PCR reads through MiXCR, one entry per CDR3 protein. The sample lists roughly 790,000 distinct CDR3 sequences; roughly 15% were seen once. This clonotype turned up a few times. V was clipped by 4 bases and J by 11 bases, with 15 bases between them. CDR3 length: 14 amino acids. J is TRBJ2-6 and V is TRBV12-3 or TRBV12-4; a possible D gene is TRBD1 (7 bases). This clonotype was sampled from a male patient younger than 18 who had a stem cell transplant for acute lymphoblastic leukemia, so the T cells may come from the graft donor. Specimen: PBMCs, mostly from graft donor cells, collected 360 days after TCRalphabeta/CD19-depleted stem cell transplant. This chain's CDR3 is CASSSRQGLDVLTF. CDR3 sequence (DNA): TGTGCCAGCAGTTCAAGACAGGGACTCGACGTCCTGACTTTC.